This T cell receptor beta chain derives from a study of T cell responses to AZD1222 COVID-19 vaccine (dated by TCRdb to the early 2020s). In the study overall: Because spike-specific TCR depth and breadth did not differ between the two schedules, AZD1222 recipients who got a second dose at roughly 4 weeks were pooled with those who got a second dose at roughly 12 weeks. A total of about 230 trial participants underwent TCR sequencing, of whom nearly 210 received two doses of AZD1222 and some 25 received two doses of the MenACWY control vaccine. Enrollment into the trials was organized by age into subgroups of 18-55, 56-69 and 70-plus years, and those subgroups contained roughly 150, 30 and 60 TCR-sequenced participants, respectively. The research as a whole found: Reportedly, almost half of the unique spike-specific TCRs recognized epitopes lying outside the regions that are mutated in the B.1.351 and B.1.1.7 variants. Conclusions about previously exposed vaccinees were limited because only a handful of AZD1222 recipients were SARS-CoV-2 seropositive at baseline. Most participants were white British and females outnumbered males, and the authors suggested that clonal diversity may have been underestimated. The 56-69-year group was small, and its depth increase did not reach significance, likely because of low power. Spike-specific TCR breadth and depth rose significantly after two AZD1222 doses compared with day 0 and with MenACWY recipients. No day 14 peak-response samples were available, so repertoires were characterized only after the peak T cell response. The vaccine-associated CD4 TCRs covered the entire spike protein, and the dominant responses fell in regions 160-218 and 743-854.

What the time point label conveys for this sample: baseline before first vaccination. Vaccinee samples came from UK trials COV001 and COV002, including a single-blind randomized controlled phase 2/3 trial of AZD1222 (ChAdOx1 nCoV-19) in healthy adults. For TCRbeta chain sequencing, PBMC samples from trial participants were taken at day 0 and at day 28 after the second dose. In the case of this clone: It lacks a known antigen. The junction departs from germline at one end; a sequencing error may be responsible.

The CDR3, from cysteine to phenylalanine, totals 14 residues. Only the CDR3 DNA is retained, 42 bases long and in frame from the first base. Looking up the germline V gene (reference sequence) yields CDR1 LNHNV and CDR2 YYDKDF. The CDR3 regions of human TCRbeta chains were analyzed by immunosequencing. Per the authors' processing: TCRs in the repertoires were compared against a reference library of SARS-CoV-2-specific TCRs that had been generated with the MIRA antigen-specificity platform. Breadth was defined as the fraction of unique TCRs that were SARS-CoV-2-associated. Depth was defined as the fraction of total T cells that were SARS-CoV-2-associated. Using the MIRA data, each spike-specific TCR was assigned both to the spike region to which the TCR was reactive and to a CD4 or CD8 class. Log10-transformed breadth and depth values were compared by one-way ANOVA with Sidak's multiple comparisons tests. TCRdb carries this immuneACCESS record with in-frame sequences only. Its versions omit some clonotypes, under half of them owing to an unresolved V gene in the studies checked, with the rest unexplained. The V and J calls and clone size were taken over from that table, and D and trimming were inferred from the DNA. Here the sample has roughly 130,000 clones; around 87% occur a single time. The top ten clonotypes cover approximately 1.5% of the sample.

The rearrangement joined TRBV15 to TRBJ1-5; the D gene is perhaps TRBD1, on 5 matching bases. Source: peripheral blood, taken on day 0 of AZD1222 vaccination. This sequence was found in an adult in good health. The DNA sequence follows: TGTGCCACTAGCAGAGAGGACACCAATCAGCCCCAGCATTTT. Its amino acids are CATSREDTNQPQHF.